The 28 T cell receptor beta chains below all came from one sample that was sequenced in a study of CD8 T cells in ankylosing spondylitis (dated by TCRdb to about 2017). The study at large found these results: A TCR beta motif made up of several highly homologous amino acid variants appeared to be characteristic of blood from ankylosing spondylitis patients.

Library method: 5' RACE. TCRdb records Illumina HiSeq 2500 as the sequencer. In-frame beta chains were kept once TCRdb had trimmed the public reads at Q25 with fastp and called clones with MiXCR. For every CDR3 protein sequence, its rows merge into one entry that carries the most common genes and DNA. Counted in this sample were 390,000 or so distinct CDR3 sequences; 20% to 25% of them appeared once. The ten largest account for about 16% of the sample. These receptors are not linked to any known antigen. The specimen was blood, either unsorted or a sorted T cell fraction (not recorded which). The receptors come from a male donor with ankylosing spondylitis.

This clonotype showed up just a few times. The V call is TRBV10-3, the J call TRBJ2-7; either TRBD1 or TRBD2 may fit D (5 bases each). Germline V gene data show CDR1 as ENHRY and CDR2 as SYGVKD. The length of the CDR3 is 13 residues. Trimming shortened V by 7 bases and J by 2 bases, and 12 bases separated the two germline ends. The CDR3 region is CAITAGTTYEQYF. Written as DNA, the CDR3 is TGTGCCATCACCGCTGGGACCACCTACGAGCAGTACTTC.

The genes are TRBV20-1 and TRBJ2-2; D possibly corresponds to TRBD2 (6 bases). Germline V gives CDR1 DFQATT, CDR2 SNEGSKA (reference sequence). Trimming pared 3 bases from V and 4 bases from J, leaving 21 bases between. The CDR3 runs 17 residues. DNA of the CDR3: TGCAGTGCTAGGGGGGGATTGGGCACCTCCGGCACCGGGGAGCTGTTTTTT. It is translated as CSARGGLGTSGTGELFF.

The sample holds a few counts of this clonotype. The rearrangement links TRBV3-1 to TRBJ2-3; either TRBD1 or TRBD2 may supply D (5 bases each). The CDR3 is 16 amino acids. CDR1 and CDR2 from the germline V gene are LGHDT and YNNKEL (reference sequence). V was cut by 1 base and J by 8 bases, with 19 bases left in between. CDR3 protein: CASSQGLVAGRVTQYF. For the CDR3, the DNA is TGTGCCAGCAGCCAAGGTCTGGTGGCAGGGCGGGTTACGCAGTATTTT.

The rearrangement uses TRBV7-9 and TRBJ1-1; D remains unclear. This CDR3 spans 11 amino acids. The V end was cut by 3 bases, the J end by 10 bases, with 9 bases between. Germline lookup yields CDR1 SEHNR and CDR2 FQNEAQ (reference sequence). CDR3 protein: CASSFDSRAFF. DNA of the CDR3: TGTGCCAGCAGCTTCGACTCAAGAGCTTTCTTT.

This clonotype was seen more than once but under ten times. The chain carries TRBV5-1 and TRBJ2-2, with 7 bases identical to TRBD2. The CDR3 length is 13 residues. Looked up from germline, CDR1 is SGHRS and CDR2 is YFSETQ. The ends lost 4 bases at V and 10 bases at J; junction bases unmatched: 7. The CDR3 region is CASSLTGTTELFF. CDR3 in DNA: TGCGCCAGCAGCCTGACCGGGACTACGGAGCTGTTTTTT.

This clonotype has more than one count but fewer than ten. The CDR3: CASSEQGAGQPQHF. The CDR3 DNA is TGTGCCAGCAGTGAGCAGGGGGCAGGGCAGCCCCAGCATTTT. V and J are TRBV6-1 and TRBJ1-5, with 8 bases matching TRBD1. V lost 3 bases, J lost 7 bases, and 5 bases stayed unmatched. The CDR3 sequence is 14 residues long. From germline, CDR1 is MNHNS and CDR2 SASEGT.

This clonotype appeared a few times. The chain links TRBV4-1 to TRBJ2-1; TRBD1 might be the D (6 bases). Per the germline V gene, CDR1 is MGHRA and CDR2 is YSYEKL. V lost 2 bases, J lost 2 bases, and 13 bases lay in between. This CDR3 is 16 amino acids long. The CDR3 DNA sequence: TGCGCCAGCAGCCAATCCCGACAGGTTCCCTACAATGAGCAGTTCTTC. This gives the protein CASSQSRQVPYNEQFF.

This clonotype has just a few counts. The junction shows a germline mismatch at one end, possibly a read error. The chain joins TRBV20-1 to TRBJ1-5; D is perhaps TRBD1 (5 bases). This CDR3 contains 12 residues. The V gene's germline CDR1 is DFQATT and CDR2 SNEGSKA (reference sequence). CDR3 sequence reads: CSVRGSDQPQHF. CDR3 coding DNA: TGCAGTGTTAGGGGTAGCGATCAGCCCCAGCATTTT.

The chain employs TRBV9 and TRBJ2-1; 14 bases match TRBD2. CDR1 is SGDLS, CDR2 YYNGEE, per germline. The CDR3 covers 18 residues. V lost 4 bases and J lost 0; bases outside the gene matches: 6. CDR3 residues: CASSPRTSGRPSYNEQFF. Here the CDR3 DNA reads TGTGCCAGCAGCCCCAGGACTAGCGGGAGGCCCTCCTACAATGAGCAGTTCTTC. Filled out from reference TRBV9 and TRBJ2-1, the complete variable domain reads DSGVTQTPKHLITATGQRVTLRCSPRSGDLSVYWYQQSLDQGLQFLIQYYNGEERAKGNILERFSAQQFPDLHSELNLSSLELGDSALYFCASSPRTSGRPSYNEQFFGPGTRLTVL.

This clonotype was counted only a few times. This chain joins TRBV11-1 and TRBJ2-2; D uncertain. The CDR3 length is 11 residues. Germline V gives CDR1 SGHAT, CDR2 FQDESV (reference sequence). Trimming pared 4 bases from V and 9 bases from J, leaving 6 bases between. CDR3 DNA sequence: TGTGCCAGCAGCTCAGTCCGGGAGCTGTTTTTT. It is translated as CASSSVRELFF.

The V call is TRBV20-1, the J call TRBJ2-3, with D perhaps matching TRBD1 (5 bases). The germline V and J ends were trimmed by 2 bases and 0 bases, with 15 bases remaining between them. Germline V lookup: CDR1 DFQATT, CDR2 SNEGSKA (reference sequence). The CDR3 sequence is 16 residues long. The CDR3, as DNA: TGCAGTGCTAGACCCTGGAAACGACAGAGCACAGATACGCAGTATTTT. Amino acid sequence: CSARPWKRQSTDTQYF.

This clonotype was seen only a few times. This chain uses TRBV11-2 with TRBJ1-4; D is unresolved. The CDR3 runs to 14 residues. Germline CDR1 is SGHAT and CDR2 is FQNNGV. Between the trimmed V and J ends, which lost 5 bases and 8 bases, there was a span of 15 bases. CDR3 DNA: TGTGCCAGCAGCCCGGCCAGCCAGAGGGAAAAACTGTTTTTT. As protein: CASSPASQREKLFF.

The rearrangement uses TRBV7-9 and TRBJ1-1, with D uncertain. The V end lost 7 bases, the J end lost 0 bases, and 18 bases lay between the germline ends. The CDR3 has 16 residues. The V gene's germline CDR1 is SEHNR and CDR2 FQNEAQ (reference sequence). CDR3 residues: CASTFEGTHMNTEAFF. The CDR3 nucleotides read TGTGCCAGCACCTTCGAAGGTACCCACATGAACACTGAAGCTTTCTTT. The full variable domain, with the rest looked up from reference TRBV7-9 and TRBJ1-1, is DTGVSQNPRHKITKRGQNVTFRCDPISEHNRLYWYRQTLGQGPEFLTYFQNEAQLEKSRLLSDRFSAERPKGSFSTLEIQRTEQGDSAMYLCASTFEGTHMNTEAFFGQGTRLTVV.

CDR3 in amino acids: CASSRNRGWNEQFF. CDR3 DNA sequence: TGTGCCAGCAGCCGAAACCGGGGGTGGAATGAGCAGTTCTTC. The chain is built from TRBV11-3 and TRBJ2-1; D may be TRBD2 (6 bases). Trimming left V 5 bases short and J 7 bases short, with 15 bases between. Per germline, CDR1 SGHNT and CDR2 YENEEA. There are 14 residues in the CDR3.

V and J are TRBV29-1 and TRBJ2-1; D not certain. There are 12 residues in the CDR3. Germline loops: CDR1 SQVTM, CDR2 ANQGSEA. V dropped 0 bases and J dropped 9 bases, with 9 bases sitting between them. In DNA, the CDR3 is TGCAGCGTTGAAGAATTCAGACCTGAGCAGTTCTTC. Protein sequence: CSVEEFRPEQFF.

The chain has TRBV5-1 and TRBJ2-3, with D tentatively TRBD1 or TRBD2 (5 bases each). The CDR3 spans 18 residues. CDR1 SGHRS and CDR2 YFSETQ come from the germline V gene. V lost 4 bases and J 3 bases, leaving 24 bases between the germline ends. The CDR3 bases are TGCGCCAGCAGCCCCACCCTGGGGCAGGGAGCTTTTACAGATACGCAGTATTTT. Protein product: CASSPTLGQGAFTDTQYF. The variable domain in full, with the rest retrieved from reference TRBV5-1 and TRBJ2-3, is KAGVTQTPRYLIKTRGQQVTLSCSPISGHRSVSWYQQTPGQGLQFLFEYFSETQRNKGNFPGRFSGRQFSNSRSEMNVSTLELGDSALYLCASSPTLGQGAFTDTQYFGPGTRLTVL.

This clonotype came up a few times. This chain's CDR3 is CAISEGVSYNSPLHF. The DNA of the CDR3 is TGTGCCATCAGTGAGGGCGTCTCCTATAATTCACCCCTCCACTTT. This chain uses TRBV10-3 with TRBJ1-6; D gene ambiguous. This CDR3 spans 15 amino acids. The germline gives CDR1 ENHRY, CDR2 SYGVKD. V was clipped by 2 bases and J by 0 bases, with 5 bases between them.

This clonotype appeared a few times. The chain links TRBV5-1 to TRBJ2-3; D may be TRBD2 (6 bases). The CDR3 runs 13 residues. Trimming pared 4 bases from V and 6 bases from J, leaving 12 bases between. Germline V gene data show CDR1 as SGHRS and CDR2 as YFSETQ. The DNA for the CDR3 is TGCGCCAGCAGCGCGGGACTCCCGGATACGCAGTATTTT. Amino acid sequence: CASSAGLPDTQYF.

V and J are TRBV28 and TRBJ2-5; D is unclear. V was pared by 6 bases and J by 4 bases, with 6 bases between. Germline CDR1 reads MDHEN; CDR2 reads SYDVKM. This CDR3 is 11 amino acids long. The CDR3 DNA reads TGTGCCAGCAGCCGGAGAGAGACCCAGTACTTC. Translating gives CASSRRETQYF.

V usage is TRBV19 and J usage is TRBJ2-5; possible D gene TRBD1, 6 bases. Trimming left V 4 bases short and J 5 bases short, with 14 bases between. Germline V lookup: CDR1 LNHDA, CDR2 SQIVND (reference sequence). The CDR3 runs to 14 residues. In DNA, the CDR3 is TGTGCCAGTAGTACTCCCGGGACAAGGGAGACCCAGTACTTC. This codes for CASSTPGTRETQYF.

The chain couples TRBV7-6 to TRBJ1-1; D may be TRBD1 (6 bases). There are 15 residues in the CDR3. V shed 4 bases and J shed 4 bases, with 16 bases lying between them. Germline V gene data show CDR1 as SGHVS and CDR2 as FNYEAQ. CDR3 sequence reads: CASSSRPGAGTEAFF. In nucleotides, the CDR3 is TGTGCCAGCAGCTCTAGGCCGGGGGCGGGCACTGAAGCTTTCTTT.

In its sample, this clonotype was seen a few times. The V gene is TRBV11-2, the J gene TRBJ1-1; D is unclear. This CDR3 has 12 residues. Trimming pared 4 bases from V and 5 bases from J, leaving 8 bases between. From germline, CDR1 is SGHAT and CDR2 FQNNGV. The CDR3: CASSSSRTEAFF. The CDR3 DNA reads TGTGCCAGCAGCTCCTCCCGGACTGAAGCTTTCTTT.

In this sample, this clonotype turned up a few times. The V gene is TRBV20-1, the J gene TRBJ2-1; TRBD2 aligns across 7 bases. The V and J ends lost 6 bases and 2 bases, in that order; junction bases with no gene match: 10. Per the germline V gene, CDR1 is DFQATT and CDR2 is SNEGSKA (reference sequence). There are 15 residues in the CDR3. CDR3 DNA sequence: TGCAGTGCGAAGCGTAGCGGGCCAACCTACAATGAGCAGTTCTTC. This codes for CSAKRSGPTYNEQFF.

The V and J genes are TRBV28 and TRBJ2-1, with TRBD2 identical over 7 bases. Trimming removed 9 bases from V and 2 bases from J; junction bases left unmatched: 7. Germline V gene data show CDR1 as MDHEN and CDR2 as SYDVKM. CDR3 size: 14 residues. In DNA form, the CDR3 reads TGTGCCAGTACTACTAGCGCGACCTACAATGAGCAGTTCTTC. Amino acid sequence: CASTTSATYNEQFF.

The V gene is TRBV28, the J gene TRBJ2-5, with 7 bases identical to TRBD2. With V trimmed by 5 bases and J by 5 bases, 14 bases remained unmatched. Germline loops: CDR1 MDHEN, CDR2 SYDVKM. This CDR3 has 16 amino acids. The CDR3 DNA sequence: TGTGCCAGCAGTCCCCCCCGGGGAGTGGGGGGGGAGACCCAGTACTTC. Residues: CASSPPRGVGGETQYF.

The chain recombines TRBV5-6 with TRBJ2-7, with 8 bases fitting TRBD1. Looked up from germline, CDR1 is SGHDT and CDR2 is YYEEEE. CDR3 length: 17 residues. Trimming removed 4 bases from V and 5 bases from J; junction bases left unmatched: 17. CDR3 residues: CASSPKGVWDRKDEQYF. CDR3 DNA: TGTGCCAGCAGCCCAAAGGGGGTATGGGACAGGAAGGACGAGCAGTACTTC. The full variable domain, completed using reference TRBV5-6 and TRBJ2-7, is DAGVTQSPTHLIKTRGQQVTLRCSPKSGHDTVSWYQQALGQGPQFIFQYYEEEERQRGNFPDRFSGHQFPNYSSELNVNALLLGDSALYLCASSPKGVWDRKDEQYFGPGTRLTVT.

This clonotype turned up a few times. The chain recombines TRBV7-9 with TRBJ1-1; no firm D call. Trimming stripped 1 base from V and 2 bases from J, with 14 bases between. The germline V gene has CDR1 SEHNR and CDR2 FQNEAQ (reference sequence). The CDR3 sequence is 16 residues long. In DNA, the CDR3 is TGTGCCAGCAGCTTAGGGGTTACGGTGTCCAACACTGAAGCTTTCTTT. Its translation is CASSLGVTVSNTEAFF.

As DNA, the CDR3 is TGTGCCAGCAGCTTAGCTTGGGACGGAGCCTACGAGCAGTACTTC. Its translation is CASSLAWDGAYEQYF. The chain links TRBV7-2 to TRBJ2-7; tentatively, D is TRBD1 or TRBD2 (5 bases each). CDR1 and CDR2 (germline): SGHTA, FQGNSA. The CDR3 is 15 residues long. Trimming shortened V by 0 bases and J by 2 bases, and 11 bases separated the two germline ends.